Reported below is one T cell receptor beta chain. Its antigen is unknown. This sample is part of a study of T-cell memory formation after mild COVID-19. Study summary: For the most part, TCR clusters were specific to one donor.

The germline V gene encodes CDR1 SGHRS and CDR2 YFSETQ. V was clipped by 5 bases and J by 7 bases; unmatched bases: 11. The CDR3 extends over 17 amino acids. TCR alpha and TCR beta cDNA libraries with sample barcodes and UMIs came from 5'RACE using constant-segment primers. A single record per CDR3 protein comes from TCRdb applying MiXCR to the 5' RACE reads. The table includes a few hundred thousand distinct CDR3 sequences, around 20% detected once. Study observations and caveats: The finding that pre-infection memory included some responding clones suggested that cross-reactive memory joined. Second-wave clones peaking on day 37 lacked confirmed SARS-CoV-2 specificity.

The rearrangement links TRBV5-1 to TRBJ2-1; 14 bases fit TRBD2. The TCR originated in a man aged 18 to 30 who had mild COVID-19 (a few samples of this study predate the infection). Cell type and time point are not known. The sample comprised PBMCs or a T cell subset sorted from them (not recorded which). The CDR3 DNA is TGCGCCAGCAGTCTGATACCGGGACTAGCGGGAGAAAATGAGCAGTTCTTC. As protein: CASSLIPGLAGENEQFF.